This T cell receptor beta chain was profiled in a study of blood T cells in healthy people across ages. Overall study findings and caveats: Calculation of diversity from one million T cells yielded estimates considered to be underestimates.

About this clonotype: Its specificity is not known.

Trimming took 5 bases from V and 2 from J, leaving 23 bases between them. This CDR3 has 18 amino acids. Germline V gene lookup returns CDR1 SGHTA and CDR2 FQGNSA. For the second PCR, which ran for about 7 to 11 cycles, a sample-barcoded 5' primer and a J-beta primer mix were used. MiXCR was run by TCRdb on the 5' RACE reads, yielding one entry per CDR3 protein. The sample lists about a million distinct CDR3 sequences, roughly half occurring once. This receptor was identified in a woman aged 55-75 years in good health. Sequencing was carried out using blood. V gene TRBV7-2 combines with J gene TRBJ2-3; D uncertain. Here the CDR3 reads CASSARTSWWANTDTQYF. DNA of the CDR3: TGTGCCAGCAGCGCCCGGACGTCCTGGTGGGCAAACACAGATACGCAGTATTTT.